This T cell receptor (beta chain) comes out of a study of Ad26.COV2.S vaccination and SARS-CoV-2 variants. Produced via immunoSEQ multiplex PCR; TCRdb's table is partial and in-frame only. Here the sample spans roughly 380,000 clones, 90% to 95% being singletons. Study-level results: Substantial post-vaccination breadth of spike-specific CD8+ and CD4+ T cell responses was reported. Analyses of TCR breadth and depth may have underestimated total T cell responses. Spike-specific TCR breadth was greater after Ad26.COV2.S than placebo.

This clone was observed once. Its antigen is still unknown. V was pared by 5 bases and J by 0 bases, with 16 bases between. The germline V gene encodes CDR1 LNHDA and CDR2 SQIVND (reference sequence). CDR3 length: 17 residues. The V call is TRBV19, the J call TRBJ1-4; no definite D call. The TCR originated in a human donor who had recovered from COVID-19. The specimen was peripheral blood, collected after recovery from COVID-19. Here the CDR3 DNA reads TGTGCCAGTAGTTCCCGAGAGATACTTGCAACTAATGAAAAACTGTTTTTT. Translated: CASSSREILATNEKLFF.